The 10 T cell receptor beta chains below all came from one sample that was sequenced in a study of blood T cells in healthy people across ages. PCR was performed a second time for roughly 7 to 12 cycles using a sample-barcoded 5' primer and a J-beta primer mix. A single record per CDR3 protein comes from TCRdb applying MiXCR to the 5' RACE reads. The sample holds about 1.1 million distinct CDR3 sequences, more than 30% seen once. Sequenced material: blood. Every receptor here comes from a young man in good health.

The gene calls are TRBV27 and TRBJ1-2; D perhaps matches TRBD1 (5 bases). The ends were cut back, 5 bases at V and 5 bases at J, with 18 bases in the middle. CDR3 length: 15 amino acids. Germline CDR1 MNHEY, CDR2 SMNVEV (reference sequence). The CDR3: CASSPSRGDYYGYTF. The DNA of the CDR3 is TGTGCCAGCAGTCCAAGCCGGGGGGACTATTATGGCTACACCTTC.

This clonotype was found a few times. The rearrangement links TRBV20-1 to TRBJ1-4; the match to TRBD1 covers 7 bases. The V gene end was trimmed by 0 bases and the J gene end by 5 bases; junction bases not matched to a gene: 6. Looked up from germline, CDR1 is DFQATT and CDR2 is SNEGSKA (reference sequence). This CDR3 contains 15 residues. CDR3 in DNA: TGCAGTGCTAGAGATCGAGGGGGACAGAATGAAAAACTGTTTTTT. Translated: CSARDRGGQNEKLFF.

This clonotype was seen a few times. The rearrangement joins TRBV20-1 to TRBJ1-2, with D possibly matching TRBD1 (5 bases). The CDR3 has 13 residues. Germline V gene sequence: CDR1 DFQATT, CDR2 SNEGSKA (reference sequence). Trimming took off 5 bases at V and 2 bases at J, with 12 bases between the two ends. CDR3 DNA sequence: TGCAGTGCTCTCGGGACCACAAACTATGGCTACACCTTC. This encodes CSALGTTNYGYTF.

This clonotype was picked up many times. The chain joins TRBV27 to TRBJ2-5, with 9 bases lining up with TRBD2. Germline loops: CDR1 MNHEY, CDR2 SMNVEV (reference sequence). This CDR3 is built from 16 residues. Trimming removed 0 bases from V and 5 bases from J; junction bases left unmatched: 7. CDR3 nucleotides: TGTGCCAGCAGTTTATCGGGAGGGACTAGCCGGGAGACCCAGTACTTC. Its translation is CASSLSGGTSRETQYF.

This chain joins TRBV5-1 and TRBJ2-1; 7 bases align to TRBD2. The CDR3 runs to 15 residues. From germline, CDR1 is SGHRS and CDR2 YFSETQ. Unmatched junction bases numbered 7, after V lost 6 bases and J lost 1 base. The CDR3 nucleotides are TGCGCCAGCACCGCGGGGGTCGTTTCCTACAATGAGCAGTTCTTC. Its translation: CASTAGVVSYNEQFF.

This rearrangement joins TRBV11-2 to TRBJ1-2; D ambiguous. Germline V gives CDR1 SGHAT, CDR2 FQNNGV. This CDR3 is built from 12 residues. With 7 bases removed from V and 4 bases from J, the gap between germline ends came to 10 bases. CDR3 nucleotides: TGTGCCAGCACCCGACCGTCCTATGGCTACACCTTC. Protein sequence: CASTRPSYGYTF.

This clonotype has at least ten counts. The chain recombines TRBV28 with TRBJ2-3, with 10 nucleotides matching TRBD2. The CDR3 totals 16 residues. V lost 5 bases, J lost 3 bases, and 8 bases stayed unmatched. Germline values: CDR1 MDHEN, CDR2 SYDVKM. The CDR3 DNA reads TGTGCCAGCAGTCTCTTTAGCGGGGGGAGAACAGATACGCAGTATTTT. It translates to CASSLFSGGRTDTQYF.

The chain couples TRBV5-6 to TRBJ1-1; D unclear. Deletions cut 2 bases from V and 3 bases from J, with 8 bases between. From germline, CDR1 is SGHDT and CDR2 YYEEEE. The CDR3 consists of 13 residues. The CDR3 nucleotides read TGTGCCAGCAGCTTCCTCTCAGACACTGAAGCTTTCTTT. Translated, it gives CASSFLSDTEAFF.

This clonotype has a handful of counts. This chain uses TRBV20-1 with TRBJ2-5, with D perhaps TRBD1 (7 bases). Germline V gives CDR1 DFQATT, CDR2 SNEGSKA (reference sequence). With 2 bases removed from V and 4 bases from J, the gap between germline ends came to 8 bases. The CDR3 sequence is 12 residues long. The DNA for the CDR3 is TGCAGTGCTAGACAGGGGGGAGAGACCCAGTACTTC. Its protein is CSARQGGETQYF.

DNA for the CDR3: TGTGCCATCAGTCCCGGGACAGGGTTGAACACTGAAGCTTTCTTT. This sequence encodes CAISPGTGLNTEAFF. V is TRBV10-3 and J is TRBJ1-1; TRBD1 aligns across 9 bases. J was trimmed by 0 bases and V by 5 bases; bases with no gene match: 4. The V gene's germline CDR1 is ENHRY and CDR2 SYGVKD. The CDR3 is 15 amino acids.